This section outlines one TCR beta chain sequence together with its context. Its antigen is not identified. Amplified TCR beta CDR3 regions came from RNA transcripts. The primer set for the first-round RT-PCR of the TCR CDR3 was HTBI. TCRdb fed the multiplex PCR reads into MiXCR, producing one record per CDR3 protein. The sample has roughly 500,000 distinct CDR3 sequences; about 16% are singletons. This entry is derived from a study of T cells in Graves' hyperthyroidism and ophthalmopathy. Study conclusions and caveats: Ophthalmopathy was predicted by the model a median of about 6.5 months ahead of onset.

Trimming cost V 3 bases and J 8 bases, with 26 bases left between them. The CDR3 is 18 amino acids. CDR1 and CDR2 from the germline V gene are LNHNV and YYDKDF (reference sequence). The cohort's ophthalmopathy patients, a group with duration under 3 months, had a Clinical Activity Score of at least 3 and a NOSPECS grade of at least 4. Diagnostic assessment was based on clinical symptoms, serum thyroxine and TRAb, thyroid ultrasound and orbital computed tomography. Extraction of PBMCs used roughly 9.3 ml of fresh peripheral blood. The source is a woman aged 25 to 39 with Graves' ophthalmopathy. The sequencing sample was made of blood. The rearrangement uses TRBV15 and TRBJ2-1; D may match TRBD1 or TRBD2 (6 bases each). CDR3 in amino acids: CATSRGAREIAALDEQFF. CDR3 coding DNA: TGTGCCACCAGCAGGGGGGCAAGGGAGATAGCGGCCCTCGATGAGCAGTTCTTC.